Sequencing of this TCR beta chain was carried out in a study of long-term antiretroviral therapy in people with HIV. Study findings and constraints: Before ART, certain clones expanded, and these dominated the repertoire at all time points.

Notes on this clone: Its antigen is not known.

Germline V lookup: CDR1 SGHRS, CDR2 YFSETQ. The CDR3 spans 14 residues. Trimming pared 3 bases from V and 5 bases from J, leaving 14 bases between. Cryopreserved PBMC samples of roughly 0.95-11 million cells were used for DNA extraction. immunoSEQ v3.0 was run at survey level. In sequencing, about 35,000-55,000 T-cell genomes per sample were targeted. Repertoires were generated with immunoSEQ multiplex PCR, while TCRdb's copy carries only in-frame clones and drops some. The table records about 25,000 clones, roughly 79% of them present only once. The chain uses TRBV5-1 and TRBJ2-5; D perhaps matches TRBD2 (6 bases). This TCR derives from a young man with HIV. The sample in question was unsorted PBMCs, obtained 2.1 years after starting antiretroviral therapy. The CDR3 nucleotides are TGCGCCAGCAGCTGGGCTAGCGTCTGGGAGACCCAGTACTTC. Translating it yields CASSWASVWETQYF.